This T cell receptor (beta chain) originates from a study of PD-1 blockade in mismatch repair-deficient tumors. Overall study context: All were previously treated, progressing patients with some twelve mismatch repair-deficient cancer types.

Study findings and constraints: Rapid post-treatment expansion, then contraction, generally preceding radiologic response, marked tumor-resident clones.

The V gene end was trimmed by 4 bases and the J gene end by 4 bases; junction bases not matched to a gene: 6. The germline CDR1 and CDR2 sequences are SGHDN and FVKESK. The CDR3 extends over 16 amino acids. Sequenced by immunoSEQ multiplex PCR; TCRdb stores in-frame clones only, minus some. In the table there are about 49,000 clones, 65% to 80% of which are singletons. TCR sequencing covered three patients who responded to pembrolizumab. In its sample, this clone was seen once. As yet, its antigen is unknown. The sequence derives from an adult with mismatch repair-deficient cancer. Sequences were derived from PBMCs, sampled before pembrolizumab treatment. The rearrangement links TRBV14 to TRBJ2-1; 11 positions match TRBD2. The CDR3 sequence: CASSPLAGGLYNEQFF. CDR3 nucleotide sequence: TGTGCCAGCAGCCCTTTAGCGGGAGGGTTGTACAATGAGCAGTTCTTC.